Listed below are T cell receptor beta chains from one sample, sequenced in a study of CD8 T cells in Susac syndrome. TCRdb reanalysed the immunoSEQ multiplex PCR reads using MiXCR and keeps one entry per CDR3 protein. The profile shows about 110,000 distinct CDR3 sequences, approximately 94% of them singletons. Specimen: CD8+ T cells from PBMCs. These receptors came from a human donor with Susac syndrome. Both conserved end residues are part of each CDR3. The D gene is left open where the match is weak. The size entry is marked missing in some rows and otherwise reads once, few, many or a size class.

TRBJ2-5,TRBD2,TRBV12-3/TRBV12-4,-,TGTGCCAGCAGTTTTTGGGCGGGGGAAGAGACCCAGTACTTC,CASSFWAGEETQYF
TRBJ2-1,TRBD2,TRBV20-1,-,TGCAGTGCTAGAGTTGACAGTGGGGGGGGCAATGAGCAGTTCTTC,CSARVDSGGGNEQFF
TRBJ2-6,-,TRBV19,-,TGTGCCAGTAGTATGCAGGGTTCCGGGGCCAACGTCCTGACTTTC,CASSMQGSGANVLTF
TRBJ2-3,TRBD2,TRBV2,-,TGTGCCACAATCGGGGGGACGACAGATACGCAGTATTTT,CATIGGTTDTQYF
TRBJ2-5,TRBD1,TRBV29-1,-,TGCAGCGTTGGCCGGGACAGACCTCAAGAGACCCAGTACTTC,CSVGRDRPQETQYF
TRBJ2-5,-,TRBV7-6,-,TGTGCCAGCACCCCGGAAGGAGATGTGAAAGAGACCCAGTACTTC,CASTPEGDVKETQYF
TRBJ1-5,-,TRBV25-1,-,TGTGCCAGCAGTGGCCGGGACGGTGGGTTCAATCAGCCCCAGCATTTT,CASSGRDGGFNQPQHF
TRBJ2-7,TRBD2,TRBV6-5,-,TGTGCCACCAGCGGGGGATCCTACGAGCAGTACTTC,CATSGGSYEQYF
TRBJ2-5,TRBD1,TRBV24-1,-,TGTGCCACCAGTGGCCCCGGGACAGGGGGCGGAGAGACCCAGTACTTC,CATSGPGTGGGETQYF
TRBJ2-7,-,TRBV7-9,-,TGTGCCAGCAGTTCGGTGGGCTCCTACGAGCAGTACTTC,CASSSVGSYEQYF
TRBJ2-1,TRBD2,TRBV27,-,TGTGCCAGCAGTTTGTCGATAGCGGGGATTAATGAGCAGTTCTTC,CASSLSIAGINEQFF
TRBJ2-3,-,TRBV20-1,-,TGCAGTGCTAGAGTTAGGCCCGAGCCAGATACGCAGTATTTT,CSARVRPEPDTQYF
TRBJ2-1,-,TRBV12-3/TRBV12-4,-,TGTGCCAGCGGGGATCACAATGAGCAGTTCTTC,CASGDHNEQFF
TRBJ2-7,-,TRBV7-6,-,TGTGCCAGCAGCCACAGGGGGGGCTCCTACGAGCAGTACTTC,CASSHRGGSYEQYF
TRBJ2-1,-,TRBV7-9,-,TGTGCCAGCAGCTTAGTACGTTACAATGAGCAGTTCTTC,CASSLVRYNEQFF
TRBJ1-6,-,TRBV9,-,TGTGCCAGCAGCGTAAGCCAGGAAGATTCACCCCTCCACTTT,CASSVSQEDSPLHF
TRBJ1-1,-,TRBV29-1,-,TGCAGCGTCGCCCAGTGGGATGGGAACACTGAAGCTTTCTTT,CSVAQWDGNTEAFF
TRBJ2-7,TRBD1,TRBV5-4,-,TGTGCCAGCAGCCCCTCGGACAGGGCCTACGAGCAGTACTTC,CASSPSDRAYEQYF
TRBJ1-1,-,TRBV2,-,TGTGCCAGCACGCCGGGGGAGGGCCACACTGAAGCTTTCTTT,CASTPGEGHTEAFF
TRBJ2-1,TRBD2,TRBV29-1,-,TGCAGCGTGTGGGGGGGGGTCTCCTACAATGAGCAGTTCTTC,CSVWGGVSYNEQFF
TRBJ2-6,TRBD1,TRBV3-1,-,TGTGCCAGCAGCCAAGATTGGGACAGGGAGACGCCCTCTGGGGCCAACGTCCTGACTTTC,CASSQDWDRETPSGANVLTF
TRBJ1-1,-,TRBV27,-,TGTGCCAGCAATCGCCCGGGGGACACTGAAGCTTTCTTT,CASNRPGDTEAFF
TRBJ2-3,-,TRBV5-8,-,TGTGCCAGCAGCCTTCGGCCGGGACTCCTATCCAGCACAGATACGCAGTATTTT,CASSLRPGLLSSTDTQYF
TRBJ2-5,TRBD1,TRBV15,-,TGTGCCACCAGCAGAGAGTACAGGGGCCAAGAGACCCAGTACTTC,CATSREYRGQETQYF
TRBJ1-6,-,TRBV15,once,TGTGCCACCAGCGGCCGGGGGACGGGATCACCCCTCCACTTT,CATSGRGTGSPLHF
TRBJ2-1,-,TRBV3-1,-,TGTGCCAGCAGCCCTGTAAGCCATGAGCAGTTCTTC,CASSPVSHEQFF
TRBJ2-7,-,TRBV12-3/TRBV12-4,-,TGTGCCAGCAGTTTAGGGATGATGAACGAGCAGTACTTC,CASSLGMMNEQYF